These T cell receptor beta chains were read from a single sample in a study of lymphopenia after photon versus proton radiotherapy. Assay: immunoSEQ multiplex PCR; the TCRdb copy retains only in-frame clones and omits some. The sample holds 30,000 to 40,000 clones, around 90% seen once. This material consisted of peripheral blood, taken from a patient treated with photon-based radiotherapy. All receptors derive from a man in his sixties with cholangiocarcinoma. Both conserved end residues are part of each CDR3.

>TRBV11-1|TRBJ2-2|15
CASSFGSVGTGELFF
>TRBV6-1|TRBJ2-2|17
CASSEGWSTVVPGELFF
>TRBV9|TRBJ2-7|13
CASSQDLSYEQYF
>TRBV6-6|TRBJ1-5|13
CASGQGLTQPQHF
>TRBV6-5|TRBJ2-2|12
CASSPHPGELFF
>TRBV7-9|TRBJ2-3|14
CASSSQGRTDTQYF
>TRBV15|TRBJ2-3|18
CATSRGGRWPGGTDTQYF
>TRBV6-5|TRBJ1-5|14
CASSYSGGTGPQHF
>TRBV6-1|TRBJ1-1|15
CASSWGGNANTEAFF
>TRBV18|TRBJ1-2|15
CASSPDQPRGYGYTF
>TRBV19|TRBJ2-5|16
CASGFDAGGPGETQYF
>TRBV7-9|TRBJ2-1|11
CASSQTDTQFF
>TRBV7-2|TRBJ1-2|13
CASSFRQVYGYTF
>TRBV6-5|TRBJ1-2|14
CASSERSKDYGYTF
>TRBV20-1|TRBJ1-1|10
CSARVVEAFF
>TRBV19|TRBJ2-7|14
CASSIARGGYEQYF
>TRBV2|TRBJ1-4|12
CASWTVDEKLFF
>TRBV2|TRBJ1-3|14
CASRGTGAGNTIYF
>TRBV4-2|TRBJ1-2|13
CASSPDGDYGYTF
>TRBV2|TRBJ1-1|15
CASTSSGGQRSEAFF
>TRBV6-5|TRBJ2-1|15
CASSRDAYHYNEQFF
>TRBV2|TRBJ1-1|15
CASSEEGRANTEAFF
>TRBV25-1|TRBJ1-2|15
CASSGGTGVDYGYTF
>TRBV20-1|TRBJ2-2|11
CSAPTDGELFF
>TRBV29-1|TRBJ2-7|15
CSVDPGVAGGHEQYF
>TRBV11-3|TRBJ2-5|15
CASSLPNPAQETQYF
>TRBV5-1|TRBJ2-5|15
CASSLGTGRGETQYF
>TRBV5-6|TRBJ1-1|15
CASSLDYRGYTEAFF
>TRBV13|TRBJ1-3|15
CASSLGPGTGNTIYF
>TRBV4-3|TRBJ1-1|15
CASSQRTTLGTEAFF
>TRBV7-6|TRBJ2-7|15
CASSLNRGRRSEQYF
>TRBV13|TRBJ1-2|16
CASSLRVDGFSYGYTF
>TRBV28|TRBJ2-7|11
CASSLRTEQYF
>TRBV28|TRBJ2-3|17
CASSLYGLAGVADTQYF
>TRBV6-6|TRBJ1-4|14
CASSYTDYGEKLFF
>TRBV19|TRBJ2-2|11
CASTSAGELFF
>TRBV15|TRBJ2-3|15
CATSRDPRLGDTQYF
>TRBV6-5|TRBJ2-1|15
CASTPLAGVYNEQFF
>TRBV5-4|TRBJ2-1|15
CASSILAGVANEQFF
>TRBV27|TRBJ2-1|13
CATSEVSYNEQFF
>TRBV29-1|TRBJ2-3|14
CSARTGLDTDTQYF
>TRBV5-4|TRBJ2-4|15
CASSLGGVAKNIQYF
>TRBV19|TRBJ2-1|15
CASSKWRDSNNEQFF
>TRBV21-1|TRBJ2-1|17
CASSKGYGGTAYNEQFF
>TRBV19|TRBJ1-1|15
CASSMASPLGTEAFF
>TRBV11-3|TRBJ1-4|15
CASSLGPATNEKLFF
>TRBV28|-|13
CASMPPLAYEQYF
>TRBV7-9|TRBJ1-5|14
CASSFGGGGQPQHF
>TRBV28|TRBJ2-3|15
CASGPLTGGTDTQYF
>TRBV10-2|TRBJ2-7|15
CASSESVQYSYEQYF
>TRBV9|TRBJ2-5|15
CASSVGYGGQETQYF
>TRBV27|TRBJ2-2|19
CASSLSGLAGQTNTGELFF
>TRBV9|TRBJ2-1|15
CASSGTGEAYNEQFF
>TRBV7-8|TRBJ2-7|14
CASISREGQYEQYF
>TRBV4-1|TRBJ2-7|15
CASSPSPAGSYEQYF
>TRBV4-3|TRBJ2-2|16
CASSQDSGGNTGELFF
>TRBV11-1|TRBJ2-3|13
CASRNRDTDTQYF
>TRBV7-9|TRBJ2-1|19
CASSYPPGLAGSSYNEQFF
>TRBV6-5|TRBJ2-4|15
CASSQGLLAKNIQYF
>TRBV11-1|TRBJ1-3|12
CASSLTLNTIYF